This is a list of T cell receptor beta chains from one sample in a study of cytomegalovirus exposure and HLA in healthy donors. Profiling relied on immunoSEQ multiplex PCR, and the TCRdb table lists in-frame clones only, not all of them. The sample lists 120,000 to 150,000 clones; around 80% were seen once. Sequencing used PBMCs. The receptors were sampled from a male donor in good health and CMV-seropositive. Both conserved end residues are part of each CDR3. A D gene is named only where the DNA matches it firmly. The size field is filled for only some rows; it gives once, few, many or a size class.

V gene	clone size	J gene	D gene	CDR3 protein	CDR3 DNA
TRBV5-1	-	TRBJ2-1	-	CASSRGSSYNEQFF	TGCGCCAGCAGCAGGGGGAGCTCCTACAATGAGCAGTTCTTC
TRBV11-2	-	TRBJ2-5	-	CASSRTEQETQYF	TGTGCCAGCAGCCGGACAGAGCAAGAGACCCAGTACTTC
TRBV28	-	TRBJ2-7	TRBD2	CASSLLAGSYEQYF	TGTGCCAGCAGTTTACTAGCGGGGTCCTACGAGCAGTACTTC
TRBV9	once	TRBJ2-1	-	CASSVTFDATGPSRRGEQFF	TGTGCCAGCAGCGTAACCTTTGACGCGACCGGTCCTTCCCGGCGGGGTGAGCAGTTCTTC
TRBV19	-	TRBJ2-2	TRBD2	CASSYGTSGSGELFF	TGTGCCAGTAGCTACGGGACTAGCGGGAGTGGGGAGCTGTTTTTT
TRBV25-1	once	TRBJ2-2	TRBD1	CASSLGGRGGELFF	TGTGCCAGCAGTCTAGGGGGCCGTGGCGGGGAGCTGTTTTTT
TRBV2	once	TRBJ2-7	-	CASSGHQFYEQYF	TGTGCCAGCTCGGGACACCAGTTCTACGAGCAGTACTTC
TRBV4-1	-	TRBJ2-7	-	CASSQDPDGSFDYEQYF	TGCGCCAGCAGCCAAGATCCCGACGGGTCCTTCGACTACGAGCAGTACTTC
TRBV28	-	TRBJ2-2	TRBD2	CASSPRAGGGTSGTGNTGELFF	TGTGCCAGCAGTCCGCGAGCCGGAGGGGGGACTAGCGGAACAGGCAACACCGGGGAGCTGTTTTTT
TRBV27	-	TRBJ2-7	TRBD1	CASSFGTGDYEQYF	TGTGCCAGCAGTTTCGGGACAGGGGACTACGAGCAGTACTTC
TRBV6-4	-	TRBJ2-1	-	CASSDARVSSYNEQFF	TGTGCCAGCAGTGACGCTCGGGTGAGCTCCTACAATGAGCAGTTCTTC
TRBV29-1	-	TRBJ2-7	-	CSVAPRLTKEGEQYF	TGCAGCGTTGCGCCCAGACTCACAAAGGAGGGGGAGCAGTACTTC
TRBV19	-	TRBJ2-1	-	CASSTRLVRFF	TGTGCCAGTAGTACCCGGCTAGTCCGCTTCTTC
TRBV19	-	TRBJ1-2	TRBD1	CASSIDRGSYGYTF	TGTGCCAGTAGTATAGACAGGGGGTCTTATGGCTACACCTTC
TRBV11-2	-	TRBJ2-7	TRBD2	CASSLVRGGRAYEQYF	TGTGCCAGCAGCTTAGTACGGGGCGGGAGGGCCTACGAGCAGTACTTC
TRBV5-1	-	TRBJ2-5	-	CASSLGRGQETQYF	TGCGCCAGCAGCTTGGGGAGGGGCCAAGAGACCCAGTACTTC
TRBV5-8	-	TRBJ1-2	-	CASSLAYGWDTDYGYTF	TGTGCCAGCAGCTTGGCCTATGGTTGGGACACCGACTATGGCTACACCTTC
TRBV5-4	-	TRBJ2-3	-	CASSLAGEVTDTQYF	TGTGCCAGCAGCTTGGCCGGGGAGGTCACAGATACGCAGTATTTT
TRBV7-9	-	TRBJ1-6	-	CASSRQDSPLHF	TGTGCCAGCAGTCGTCAGGATTCACCCCTCCACTTT
TRBV4-2	once	TRBJ2-1	-	CASSQMTNYNEQFF	TGTGCCAGCAGCCAAATGACAAATTACAATGAGCAGTTCTTC
TRBV5-1	-	TRBJ1-2	TRBD1	CASSFQGASNYGYTF	TGCGCCAGCAGCTTCCAGGGGGCATCCAACTATGGCTACACCTTC
TRBV5-1	-	TRBJ1-1	-	CASSSYFPSRPMNTEAFF	TGCGCCAGCAGCTCGTACTTTCCCTCTAGACCCATGAACACTGAAGCTTTCTTT
TRBV6-1	-	TRBJ1-4	-	CASSARRGDDEKLFF	TGTGCCAGCAGCGCCCGGCGGGGTGACGATGAAAAACTGTTTTTT
TRBV28	-	TRBJ2-5	-	CASRVGMIHQETQYF	TGTGCCAGCAGGGTCGGGATGATCCACCAAGAGACCCAGTACTTC
TRBV4-3	-	TRBJ2-7	-	CASSHGRGSYEQYF	TGCGCCAGCAGCCACGGACGGGGATCCTACGAGCAGTACTTC
TRBV5-4	-	TRBJ2-3	TRBD2	CASSLAAGGTDTQYF	TGTGCCAGCAGCTTGGCAGCGGGGGGAACAGATACGCAGTATTTT
TRBV7-2	-	TRBJ2-7	TRBD2	CASSLVRGGEYEQYF	TGTGCCAGCAGCTTAGTTCGGGGGGGCGAGTACGAGCAGTACTTC
TRBV10-3	-	TRBJ1-3	-	CAISDHRQLSSSGNTIYF	TGTGCCATCAGTGATCATCGACAGTTATCGAGCTCTGGAAACACCATATATTTT
TRBV11-2	-	TRBJ2-2	TRBD2	CASSARLAGGNTGELFF	TGTGCCAGCAGCGCCCGATTAGCGGGGGGAAACACCGGGGAGCTGTTTTTT
TRBV18	-	TRBJ2-7	TRBD2	CASSPAGQGLAGSYEQYF	TGTGCCAGCTCACCAGCGGGACAGGGACTAGCGGGTTCCTACGAGCAGTACTTC
TRBV6-5	-	TRBJ2-7	TRBD1	CASSRGQGPLYEQYF	TGTGCCAGCAGTCGAGGACAGGGCCCTCTCTACGAGCAGTACTTC
TRBV18	-	TRBJ2-7	TRBD1	CASSPSQGPYEQYF	TGTGCCAGCTCACCATCACAGGGGCCCTACGAGCAGTACTTC
TRBV7-3	-	TRBJ2-1	TRBD2	CASSLSGTSGSVQFF	TGTGCCAGCAGCTTATCCGGGACTAGCGGGAGTGTGCAGTTCTTC
TRBV5-8	-	TRBJ1-1	-	CASSLRRGPNTEAFF	TGTGCCAGCAGCTTGAGGAGGGGTCCGAACACTGAAGCTTTCTTT
TRBV29-1	-	TRBJ2-5	-	CSVGDSQETQYF	TGCAGCGTTGGCGACAGCCAAGAGACCCAGTACTTC
TRBV6-1	-	TRBJ1-1	-	CASSESSGFAEAFF	TGTGCCAGCAGTGAATCGTCGGGTTTCGCTGAAGCTTTCTTT
TRBV29-1	-	TRBJ2-3	TRBD2	CSGIVAGGPDTQYF	TGCAGCGGGATAGTAGCGGGGGGGCCGGATACGCAGTATTTT
TRBV2	-	TRBJ2-7	-	CASQGSYSSYEQYF	TGTGCCAGCCAGGGGTCCTATTCCTCCTACGAGCAGTACTTC
TRBV7-7	-	TRBJ2-1	TRBD2	CASSTGTSSSYNEQFF	TGTGCTAGCAGCACCGGGACTAGCAGCTCCTACAATGAGCAGTTCTTC
TRBV7-3	-	TRBJ1-1	-	CASSLNGQNTEAFF	TGTGCCAGCAGCTTAAACGGTCAGAACACTGAAGCTTTCTTT
TRBV6-4	-	TRBJ2-1	TRBD2	CASSDPGGGLNEQFF	TGTGCCAGCAGTGACCCCGGGGGGGGCCTCAATGAGCAGTTCTTC
TRBV2	-	TRBJ2-1	TRBD2	CASSEVAGGTYNEQFF	TGTGCCAGCAGTGAGGTAGCGGGGGGAACCTACAATGAGCAGTTCTTC
TRBV18	once	TRBJ2-7	-	CASSPMGGGSSYEQYF	TGTGCCAGCTCCCCCATGGGAGGGGGGAGCTCCTACGAGCAGTACTTC
TRBV10-3	-	TRBJ2-6	-	CATRRETGANVLTF	TGTGCCACCAGGAGGGAGACTGGGGCCAACGTCCTGACTTTC
TRBV2	-	TRBJ1-4	TRBD1	CASSDPGGKGEKLFF	TGTGCCAGCAGTGACCCAGGGGGGAAAGGTGAAAAACTGTTTTTT
TRBV10-3	-	TRBJ1-2	-	CAISPQKGKDYGYTF	TGTGCCATCAGTCCCCAAAAGGGGAAGGACTATGGCTACACCTTC
TRBV27	-	TRBJ2-1	TRBD2	CASSFTSASEFYNEQFF	TGTGCCAGCAGTTTTACTAGCGCAAGCGAATTCTACAATGAGCAGTTCTTC
TRBV28	-	TRBJ2-7	TRBD2	CASGTSGPYEQYF	TGTGCCAGCGGGACTAGCGGACCCTACGAGCAGTACTTC
TRBV7-2	few	TRBJ2-7	-	CASSPSGTPPYEQYF	TGTGCCAGCAGCCCATCCGGGACACCTCCTTACGAGCAGTACTTC
TRBV5-1	few	TRBJ1-2	-	CASSLDGHSDSYGYTF	TGCGCCAGCAGCTTGGATGGACACTCGGATTCCTATGGCTACACCTTC
TRBV9	-	TRBJ2-1	TRBD2	CASSVGAGANTYNEQFF	TGTGCCAGCAGCGTAGGCGCGGGAGCGAACACCTACAATGAGCAGTTCTTC